The 13 T cell receptor beta chains listed next were all sequenced from one sample in a study of blood T cells in healthy people across ages. Then a second PCR, running roughly 7 to 12 cycles, was carried out with a sample-barcoded 5' primer and a J-beta primer mix. TCRdb independently ran MiXCR on the 5' RACE reads; one entry per CDR3 protein. The sample shows 700,000 to 800,000 distinct CDR3 sequences, around 46% of them seen only once. The specimen was blood. The receptors were sampled from a woman aged 60-70 years in good health.

The chain links TRBV12-3 or TRBV12-4 to TRBJ1-1; D perhaps matches TRBD1 (6 bases). The CDR3 has 14 residues. V lost 4 bases to trimming and J lost 0 bases, with 9 bases between them. The CDR3 DNA reads as TGTGCCAGCAGTTCTAAGGGGGTGAACACTGAAGCTTTCTTT. Residues: CASSSKGVNTEAFF.

This clonotype occurred many times. J is TRBJ2-4 and V is TRBV12-3 or TRBV12-4, with D possibly matching TRBD2 (6 bases). This CDR3 region has 15 residues. Deletions cut 4 bases from V and 9 bases from J, with 19 bases between. In nucleotides, the CDR3 is TGTGCCAGCAGTTCGGCCGGGAGTCTTCCCGGCATTCAGTACTTC. Protein sequence: CASSSAGSLPGIQYF.

With respect to this clonotype: A much larger clone differs by one base, so this may be a read error. V and J are TRBV10-3 and TRBJ2-1; D is undetermined. Germline-derived CDR1 and CDR2 are ENHRY and SYGVKD. Trimming removed 1 base at V and 2 bases at J, with 9 bases between. This CDR3 region has 15 residues. In nucleotides, the CDR3 is TGTGCCATCAGTGAGTGGGTGGGTCCCTACAATGAGCAGTTCTTC. This encodes CAISEWVGPYNEQFF.

This clonotype was counted between two and nine times. V gene TRBV7-9 combines with J gene TRBJ2-3; TRBD2 matches 11 bases. The length of the CDR3 is 17 residues. V gave up 8 bases and J gave up 0 bases; unmatched junction bases: 10. Looked up from germline, CDR1 is SEHNR and CDR2 is FQNEAQ (reference sequence). CDR3 DNA sequence: TGTGCCAGCGGCCTAGCGGGAGGATGGGGAAGCACAGATACGCAGTATTTT. Translated, it gives CASGLAGGWGSTDTQYF. Combining the CDR3 with reference TRBV7-9 and TRBJ2-3 gives the whole variable domain DTGVSQNPRHKITKRGQNVTFRCDPISEHNRLYWYRQTLGQGPEFLTYFQNEAQLEKSRLLSDRFSAERPKGSFSTLEIQRTEQGDSAMYLCASGLAGGWGSTDTQYFGPGTRLTVL.

The J gene is TRBJ1-4, the V gene TRBV7-9, with 8 bases matching TRBD1. Trimming at V came to 7 bases and at J to 8 bases, leaving 12 bases not matched to a gene. The CDR3 sequence is 15 residues long. Germline values: CDR1 SEHNR, CDR2 FQNEAQ (reference sequence). CDR3 amino acids: CASKGTGTGGEKLFF. The CDR3 region has the DNA TGTGCCAGCAAAGGGACCGGGACAGGCGGCGAAAAACTGTTTTTT.

As to this clonotype: Being one base from a much bigger clone, this may be a read error. The chain employs TRBV5-5 and TRBJ2-3; D uncertain. The CDR3 contains 15 residues. CDR1 and CDR2 from the germline V gene are SGHKS and YYEKEE (reference sequence). The CDR3 sequence: CASGLSERSTDTQYF. The CDR3 coding sequence is TGTGCCAGCGGCTTGAGTGAGAGAAGCACAGATACGCAGTATTTT.

This clonotype was observed a few times. This sequence joins TRBV20-1 and TRBJ1-4; D gene unclear. CDR1 is DFQATT, CDR2 SNEGSKA, per germline (reference sequence). This CDR3 comprises 15 residues. V lost 3 bases, J lost 6 bases, and 17 bases lay in between. CDR3 amino acids: CSARDPGKGDEKLFF. CDR3 in DNA: TGCAGTGCTAGGGATCCGGGAAAGGGAGATGAAAAACTGTTTTTT.

This chain joins TRBV5-1 and TRBJ2-4; either TRBD1 or TRBD2 may fit D (5 bases each). Germline loops: CDR1 SGHRS, CDR2 YFSETQ. This CDR3 comprises 16 residues. Deletions cut 0 bases from V and 3 bases from J, with 13 bases between. CDR3 sequence (DNA): TGCGCCAGCAGCTTGGGCCCGGGGCAGGTCAAAAACATTCAGTACTTC. This translates into CASSLGPGQVKNIQYF. The full variable domain, in which reference TRBV5-1 and TRBJ2-4 provide the parts outside the CDR3, is KAGVTQTPRYLIKTRGQQVTLSCSPISGHRSVSWYQQTPGQGLQFLFEYFSETQRNKGNFPGRFSGRQFSNSRSEMNVSTLELGDSALYLCASSLGPGQVKNIQYFGAGTRLSVL.

This sequence joins TRBV5-1 and TRBJ2-7; weak D call: TRBD2 (5 bases). The CDR3 consists of 11 residues. CDR1 SGHRS and CDR2 YFSETQ come from the germline V gene. The ends were cut back, 5 bases at V and 6 bases at J, with 9 bases in the middle. The CDR3 DNA reads as TGCGCCAGCAGAGCGGCAGGCGAGCAGTACTTC. This sequence encodes CASRAAGEQYF. Full variable domain (missing parts from reference TRBV5-1 and TRBJ2-7): KAGVTQTPRYLIKTRGQQVTLSCSPISGHRSVSWYQQTPGQGLQFLFEYFSETQRNKGNFPGRFSGRQFSNSRSEMNVSTLELGDSALYLCASRAAGEQYFGPGTRLTVT.

The chain couples TRBV5-4 to TRBJ2-1; TRBD2 matches 8 bases. CDR3 length: 15 residues. Germline V lookup: CDR1 SGHNT, CDR2 YYREEE (reference sequence). V trimming: 4 bases; J trimming: 5 bases; junction bases outside the gene matches: 8. The CDR3 loop is CASSRASGPDNEQFF. For the CDR3, the DNA is TGTGCCAGCAGCCGTGCTAGCGGGCCAGACAATGAGCAGTTCTTC.

This clonotype came up a few times. The chain uses TRBV7-9 and TRBJ2-1; TRBD1 agrees at 7 bases. The V gene's germline CDR1 is SEHNR and CDR2 FQNEAQ (reference sequence). CDR3 length: 17 amino acids. J was trimmed by 4 bases and V by 6 bases; bases with no gene match: 15. The CDR3 nucleotides read TGTGCCAGCAGGATAGGACAGGCAGGGAAACCTTACAATGAGCAGTTCTTC. Its translation is CASRIGQAGKPYNEQFF.

This chain joins TRBV9 and TRBJ2-5, with D perhaps matching TRBD2 (6 bases). Germline CDR1 reads SGDLS; CDR2 reads YYNGEE. This CDR3 region has 15 residues. Trimming took off 4 bases at V and 3 bases at J, with 16 bases between the two ends. CDR3 in amino acids: CASSLLGGLKETQYF. The CDR3 DNA reads TGTGCCAGCAGCCTGTTGGGGGGACTCAAAGAGACCCAGTACTTC.

This chain links TRBV12-3 or TRBV12-4 with TRBJ2-2, with D possibly being TRBD2 (5 bases). The CDR3 spans 16 residues. Trimming removed 6 bases from V and 0 bases from J, with 14 bases in between. CDR3 in DNA: TGTGCCAGCAGGTCGTCCGGGGTCGCGAACACCGGGGAGCTGTTTTTT. Translated, it gives CASRSSGVANTGELFF.